One and the same sample provided the 8 T cell receptor beta chains below, sequenced in a study of OX40 agonist ivuxolimab in advanced cancers. The table came from immunoSEQ multiplex PCR; TCRdb's copy has only in-frame clones and leaves some out. The sample lists approximately 61,000 clones; around 80% were seen once. The specimen was CD4+ or CD8+ T cells sorted from blood, collected in a trial of the OX40 agonist ivuxolimab. The receptors here all came from an adult with an advanced solid tumor such as melanoma, head and neck, liver or kidney cancer.

The chain recombines TRBV5-8 with TRBJ1-2; unclear D gene. Germline assignment: CDR1 SGHTS and CDR2 YDEGEE. The CDR3 sequence is 12 residues long. The V end lost 4 bases, the J end lost 11 bases, and 15 bases lay between the germline ends. CDR3 sequence: CASSRDWGGYTF. The DNA for the CDR3 is TGTGCCAGCAGCCGAGACTGGGGAGGGTACACCTTC.

A single count supports this clone. J is TRBJ2-1 and V is TRBV13; D is perhaps TRBD2 (7 bases). Trimming took off 3 bases at V and 9 bases at J, with 15 bases between the two ends. CDR3 length: 14 residues. Germline V lookup: CDR1 PRHDT, CDR2 FYEKMQ (reference sequence). The chain's CDR3 is CASSFSSGDTEQFF. CDR3 sequence (DNA): TGTGCCAGCAGCTTCTCCAGCGGGGACACTGAGCAGTTCTTC.

The chain combines TRBV7-8 with TRBJ1-2; D gene uncertain. Trimming took 2 bases from V and 7 from J, leaving 11 bases between them. Germline V gene data show CDR1 as SGHVS and CDR2 as FQNEAQ. CDR3 length: 13 residues. For the CDR3, the DNA is TGTGCCAGCAGCTTATTGGGTTTGGGTGGCTACACCTTC. This codes for CASSLLGLGGYTF.

V usage is TRBV21-1 and J usage is TRBJ1-3; the table's TRBD1 call for D was not verified on the DNA. TRBV21-1 is a pseudogene. The CDR3 loop spans 20 amino acids. In DNA, the CDR3 is TGTGCCAGCAGCGACCAAACCGGGACAGGGGGCGTTATGTGGGGAAACACCATATATTTT. As protein: CASSDQTGTGGVMWGNTIYF.

The chain joins TRBV19 to TRBJ2-5; TRBD1 matches 10 bases. With V trimmed by 5 bases and J by 0 bases, 3 bases remained unmatched. Germline V CDR1 and CDR2: LNHDA, SQIVND (reference sequence). The CDR3 is made up of 15 amino acids. DNA for the CDR3: TGTGCCAGTAGTTGGGGACAGGGGTACCAAGAGACCCAGTACTTC. Translated: CASSWGQGYQETQYF.

The V and J genes are TRBV5-4 and TRBJ2-1; D unclear. This CDR3 has 11 amino acids. Germline loops: CDR1 SGHNT, CDR2 YYREEE (reference sequence). Trimming removed 0 bases at V and 12 bases at J, with 7 bases between. The DNA of the CDR3 is TGTGCCAGCAGCTTGGGGGTTGTGCAGTTCTTC. Translation: CASSLGVVQFF.

The chain recombines TRBV19 with TRBJ1-6; no firm D call. V was pared by 6 bases and J by 2 bases, with 5 bases between. CDR3 length equals 13 residues. Germline loops: CDR1 LNHDA, CDR2 SQIVND (reference sequence). In DNA form, the CDR3 reads TGTGCCAGTAGGGGCACCTATAATTCACCCCTCCACTTT. Amino acid sequence: CASRGTYNSPLHF.

The chain couples TRBV7-6 to TRBJ2-3; 9 bases map to TRBD2. The J segment lost 2 bases and the V segment lost 1 base, leaving 4 bases of the junction unmatched. The CDR3 extends over 16 amino acids. Germline V CDR1 and CDR2: SGHVS, FNYEAQ. Here the CDR3 reads CASSLVSGGTTDTQYF. CDR3 nucleotide sequence: TGTGCCAGCAGCTTAGTTAGCGGGGGAACCACAGATACGCAGTATTTT.